Presented here are 8 T cell receptor beta chains from one specimen sequenced in a study of T cells after posttransplantation cyclophosphamide. TCRdb's table, derived via immunoSEQ multiplex PCR, lists solely in-frame clones and lacks some. The sample has about 16,000 clones; approximately 90% are singletons. Busulfan-fludarabine conditioning, marrow transplant, and cyclophosphamide on days +3 and +4 were administered. This material consisted of CD4+ T cells sorted from blood, taken after allogeneic stem cell transplant with posttransplant cyclophosphamide. These TCRs come from a male patient over 55 who received an allogeneic stem cell transplant from a related donor and was CMV-positive. Some T cells may arise from the graft donor.

The chain has TRBV4-1 and TRBJ1-3; D is unresolved. This CDR3 has 15 amino acids. Trimming cost V 0 bases and J 7 bases, with 13 bases left between them. CDR1 is MGHRA and CDR2 is YSYEKL in the germline V gene. The CDR3 DNA follows: TGCGCCAGCAGCCAAGATTGGCCGCAGGCGAACACCATATATTTT. Translated: CASSQDWPQANTIYF.

The rearrangement uses TRBV4-3 and TRBJ1-1; D remains unclear. Germline loops: CDR1 LGHNA, CDR2 YSLEER. V lost 0 bases, J lost 2 bases, and 13 bases lay in between. This CDR3 spans 16 amino acids. The CDR3 DNA follows: TGCGCCAGCAGCCAAGATATCGTGCCGGGTAACACTGAAGCTTTCTTT. It is translated as CASSQDIVPGNTEAFF.

This clone was seen a single time. The CDR3 spells CASSGGAPNYGYTF. The DNA of the CDR3 is TGCGCCAGCAGCGGGGGGGCCCCTAACTATGGCTACACCTTC. This chain links TRBV5-1 with TRBJ1-2; D might be TRBD1 (6 bases). CDR1 and CDR2 (germline): SGHRS, YFSETQ. The CDR3 sequence is 14 residues long. V dropped 4 bases and J dropped 0 bases, with 10 bases sitting between them.

The chain links TRBV4-1 to TRBJ1-2, with 8 nucleotides matching TRBD1. The trim removed 1 base at V and 4 bases at J, leaving 2 bases unmatched. This CDR3 has 14 residues. CDR1 MGHRA and CDR2 YSYEKL come from the germline V gene. Here the CDR3 DNA reads TGCGCCAGCAGCCAAGGGACAGGGCTCTATGGCTACACCTTC. It encodes CASSQGTGLYGYTF.

CDR3 sequence: CASSLMSGRGEQYF. As DNA, the CDR3 is TGTGCCAGCAGCTTAATGTCAGGCAGGGGCGAGCAGTACTTC. This chain links TRBV7-9 with TRBJ2-7; a weak D match, TRBD1 (6 bases). Germline V gene data show CDR1 as SEHNR and CDR2 as FQNEAQ (reference sequence). Trimming stripped 2 bases from V and 6 bases from J, with 14 bases between. This CDR3 spans 14 amino acids.

This clone was observed a few times. V is TRBV7-9 and J is TRBJ1-1, with TRBD1 matching over 8 bases. The CDR3 extends over 13 amino acids. V was pared by 2 bases and J by 4 bases, with 0 bases of the junction left unmatched. Germline V gene data show CDR1 as SEHNR and CDR2 as FQNEAQ (reference sequence). As DNA, the CDR3 is TGTGCCAGCAGCTTACAGGGGGCCACTGAAGCTTTCTTT. Its protein is CASSLQGATEAFF.

The chain has TRBV6-5 and TRBJ1-2; tentatively, D is TRBD1 (6 bases). Trimming took off 2 bases at V and 6 bases at J, with 13 bases between the two ends. CDR3 size: 14 residues. CDR1 is MNHEY and CDR2 is SVGAGI in the germline V gene. The CDR3, as DNA: TGTGCCAGCAGTTACCTGGGGGGGCCTGATGGCTACACCTTC. The encoded protein is CASSYLGGPDGYTF.

This chain uses TRBV18 with TRBJ1-2, with TRBD1 matching 9 bases. The CDR3 has 13 residues. V dropped 6 bases and J dropped 4; count of bases not matched to a gene: 3. Per the germline V gene, CDR1 is KGHSH and CDR2 is LQKENI. The CDR3: CASSEGQGYGYTF. The CDR3 nucleotides read TGTGCCAGCTCGGAGGGACAGGGCTATGGCTACACCTTC.